These T cell receptor beta chains were read from a single sample in a study of blood T cell repertoires in COVID-19. Measured with immunoSEQ multiplex PCR; TCRdb has only the in-frame clones, and not every one. The sample lists approximately 490,000 clones, about 85% occurring once. Sequenced material: PBMCs or T cells enriched from blood (not recorded which). These receptors all come from a woman aged 18-29 years who had recovered from COVID-19. CDR3s include the opening cysteine and the closing phenylalanine or tryptophan. Fields, in order: D gene, clone size, J gene, V gene, CDR3 DNA, CDR3 protein. D genes are given only for firm matches. Clone size, where shown, is once, few, many, or a class for clones that have expanded.

d_gene: -; abundance: -; j_gene: TRBJ2-5; v_gene: TRBV7-8; CDR3nt: TGTGCCAGCAGCTACCCCCGCGGAGGGTTCCAAGAGACCCAGTACTTC; CDR3aa: CASSYPRGGFQETQYF
d_gene: TRBD1; abundance: -; j_gene: TRBJ1-4; v_gene: TRBV4-1; CDR3nt: TGCGCCAGCAGCCACCGACAGGGGCCCTTAGGGAGGGAAAAACTGTTTTTT; CDR3aa: CASSHRQGPLGREKLFF
d_gene: -; abundance: few; j_gene: TRBJ1-1; v_gene: TRBV7-9; CDR3nt: TGTGCCAGCAGCCTACAGGCGAACACTGAAGCTTTCTTT; CDR3aa: CASSLQANTEAFF
d_gene: TRBD1; abundance: once; j_gene: TRBJ2-7; v_gene: TRBV7-2; CDR3nt: TGTGCCAGCAGCTTTAGGGACAGATCCTACGAGCAGTACTTC; CDR3aa: CASSFRDRSYEQYF
d_gene: -; abundance: -; j_gene: TRBJ2-3; v_gene: TRBV2; CDR3nt: TGTGCCAGCAGCCCGGGAGTGACGGCAGATACGCAGTATTTT; CDR3aa: CASSPGVTADTQYF
d_gene: -; abundance: once; j_gene: TRBJ1-5; v_gene: TRBV28; CDR3nt: TGTGCCAGCAGTTACCCCGACAGCATCAATCAGCCCCAGCATTTT; CDR3aa: CASSYPDSINQPQHF
d_gene: -; abundance: once; j_gene: TRBJ2-3; v_gene: TRBV7-9; CDR3nt: TGTGCCAGCAGCCCCACGGCCCAGGGTGATACGCAGTATTTT; CDR3aa: CASSPTAQGDTQYF
d_gene: TRBD2; abundance: -; j_gene: TRBJ2-3; v_gene: TRBV27; CDR3nt: TGTGCCAGCAGTTTAATCTGGTCCTCTAGCGGTATTACAGATACGCAGTATTTT; CDR3aa: CASSLIWSSSGITDTQYF
d_gene: TRBD1; abundance: -; j_gene: TRBJ1-3; v_gene: TRBV30; CDR3nt: TGTGCCTGGAGTCCCCGACAGGGGGCTCAGAGGAACACCATATATTTT; CDR3aa: CAWSPRQGAQRNTIYF
d_gene: -; abundance: many; j_gene: TRBJ2-7; v_gene: TRBV21-1; CDR3nt: TGTGCCAGCAGTATGAGACAGGGGGGTTCTGAGCAGTACTTC; CDR3aa: CASSMRQGGSEQYF
d_gene: -; abundance: -; j_gene: TRBJ2-7; v_gene: TRBV6-5; CDR3nt: TGTGCCAGCAGTTCCCGAAGGGGGAGCGAGCAGTACTTC; CDR3aa: CASSSRRGSEQYF
d_gene: -; abundance: -; j_gene: TRBJ1-5; v_gene: TRBV5-6; CDR3nt: TGTGCCAGCAGCTTTACACAGAGCAATCAGCCCCAGCATTTT; CDR3aa: CASSFTQSNQPQHF
d_gene: -; abundance: -; j_gene: TRBJ2-7; v_gene: TRBV4-2; CDR3nt: TGTGCCAGCAGCCAAGACCTGGTGAGCGAGCAGTACTTC; CDR3aa: CASSQDLVSEQYF
d_gene: TRBD1; abundance: -; j_gene: TRBJ1-5; v_gene: TRBV6-5; CDR3nt: TGTGCCAACGGACAGGGTTCCAATCAGCCCCAGCATTTT; CDR3aa: CANGQGSNQPQHF
d_gene: TRBD1; abundance: -; j_gene: TRBJ2-1; v_gene: TRBV11-3; CDR3nt: TGTGCCAGCAGCTTGGCCCCGGGACAGGGGGGTACAGTGGAGCAGTTCTTC; CDR3aa: CASSLAPGQGGTVEQFF
d_gene: -; abundance: -; j_gene: TRBJ1-2; v_gene: TRBV9; CDR3nt: TGTGCCAGCAGCTTACCGACAGGAGGCTACACCTTC; CDR3aa: CASSLPTGGYTF
d_gene: TRBD1; abundance: -; j_gene: TRBJ2-1; v_gene: TRBV30; CDR3nt: TGTGCCTGGAGTGACCGACAGGGGGGTTACAATGAGCAGTTCTTC; CDR3aa: CAWSDRQGGYNEQFF
d_gene: -; abundance: -; j_gene: TRBJ2-5; v_gene: TRBV7-2; CDR3nt: TGTGCCAGCAGCTTAGGACTTAGTTATGCCCAGTACTTC; CDR3aa: CASSLGLSYAQYF
d_gene: TRBD1; abundance: -; j_gene: TRBJ2-7; v_gene: TRBV3-1/TRBV3-2; CDR3nt: TGTGCCAGCAGCCGCCAGGGGGCCTACGAGCAGTACTTC; CDR3aa: CASSRQGAYEQYF
d_gene: -; abundance: -; j_gene: TRBJ1-4; v_gene: TRBV4-1; CDR3nt: TGCGCCAGCAGCCGGCCTGGTGGGCCAAAGGAAAAACTGTTTTTT; CDR3aa: CASSRPGGPKEKLFF
d_gene: TRBD2; abundance: -; j_gene: TRBJ2-4; v_gene: TRBV18; CDR3nt: TGTGCCAGCTCCCCAACCAGACTAGCGAGTATAGCCAAAAACATTCAGTACTTC; CDR3aa: CASSPTRLASIAKNIQYF
d_gene: -; abundance: few; j_gene: TRBJ2-1; v_gene: TRBV15; CDR3nt: TGTGCCACCAGTCTCGACTTCTTGAGCTCCTACAATGAGCAGTTCTTC; CDR3aa: CATSLDFLSSYNEQFF
d_gene: TRBD1; abundance: -; j_gene: TRBJ1-1; v_gene: TRBV5-1; CDR3nt: TGCGCCAGCAGCTCGACAGGGGAGAACACTGAAGCTTTCTTT; CDR3aa: CASSSTGENTEAFF
d_gene: -; abundance: -; j_gene: TRBJ2-3; v_gene: TRBV13; CDR3nt: TGTGCCAGCAGCTCCCAGGGTGGAGCAGATACGCAGTATTTT; CDR3aa: CASSSQGGADTQYF
d_gene: TRBD2; abundance: once; j_gene: TRBJ2-1; v_gene: TRBV5-4; CDR3nt: TGTGCCAGCAGCTTAGCCGGGGGGGCAAATGAGCAGTTCTTC; CDR3aa: CASSLAGGANEQFF
d_gene: -; abundance: -; j_gene: TRBJ1-3; v_gene: TRBV7-9; CDR3nt: TGTGCCAGCAGCCTCTCTGGAAACACCATATATTTT; CDR3aa: CASSLSGNTIYF
d_gene: -; abundance: -; j_gene: TRBJ2-3; v_gene: TRBV3-1/TRBV3-2; CDR3nt: TGTGCCAGCAGCTCCCGAGGGGGGGGGACGAACACAGATACGCAGTATTTT; CDR3aa: CASSSRGGGTNTDTQYF
d_gene: -; abundance: -; j_gene: TRBJ2-3; v_gene: TRBV7-8; CDR3nt: TGTGCCAGCAGCCGACTAAGCGGCGCGGCAGATACGCAGTATTTT; CDR3aa: CASSRLSGAADTQYF
d_gene: -; abundance: -; j_gene: TRBJ1-5; v_gene: TRBV5-1; CDR3nt: TGCGCCAGCAGCTTGGGGCAGGGTGGCAATCAGCCCCAGCATTTT; CDR3aa: CASSLGQGGNQPQHF
d_gene: -; abundance: -; j_gene: TRBJ1-1; v_gene: TRBV27; CDR3nt: TGTGCCAGCAGTTTATCGAGGGCCCTGGGAGCTTTCTTT; CDR3aa: CASSLSRALGAFF
d_gene: TRBD1; abundance: few; j_gene: TRBJ1-1; v_gene: TRBV30; CDR3nt: TGTGCCTGGAGTAGGGGACAGCTGAACACTGAAGCTTTCTTT; CDR3aa: CAWSRGQLNTEAFF
d_gene: TRBD1; abundance: -; j_gene: TRBJ1-4; v_gene: TRBV5-8; CDR3nt: TGTGCCAGCAGCGCACCGGGGGGGACAGGGGAAATTCCTAATGAAAAACTGTTTTTT; CDR3aa: CASSAPGGTGEIPNEKLFF
d_gene: TRBD1; abundance: -; j_gene: TRBJ2-3; v_gene: TRBV7-3; CDR3nt: TGTGCCAGCAGCGTGGACAGGGGCGAGGGCCCGCAGTATTTT; CDR3aa: CASSVDRGEGPQYF
d_gene: TRBD1; abundance: -; j_gene: TRBJ1-2; v_gene: TRBV6-5; CDR3nt: TGTGCCAGCCGACGTACAGGGGTGAACTATGGCTACACCTTC; CDR3aa: CASRRTGVNYGYTF
d_gene: -; abundance: few; j_gene: TRBJ1-1; v_gene: TRBV7-8; CDR3nt: TGTGCCAGCAGCTTGATGGTGCGGAACACTGAAGCTTTCTTT; CDR3aa: CASSLMVRNTEAFF